This T cell receptor (beta chain) was found in a study of regulatory T cells in long-lasting Graves disease (dated by TCRdb to the early 2020s). General notes on the study: Patients with newly diagnosed Graves' disease had been on antithyroid drugs for under 3 months. A total of around 35 samples underwent TCR sequencing, from 13 patients with persistent Graves' disease and roughly 20 patients with newly diagnosed Graves' disease. The study was conducted in China and was registered as a clinical trial. Patients with persistent Graves' disease were compared with patients with newly diagnosed Graves' disease using TCR sequencing and RNA sequencing of peripheral blood.

Library generation was performed with multiplex PCR. The data were produced on an Illumina HiSeq 4000. iRepertoire HTBI primers and Arm-PCR amplification of CDR3 regions were used to construct TCR beta libraries. Gel purification was performed on PCR products prior to sequencing. For the original study's pipeline: Gene usage analysis of CDR3 amino acid clonotypes used the approximately 62 TRBV and around 13 TRBJ segments found across samples. COPE and FqMerger were used to merge the filtered high-quality paired reads into contigs. BLAST was used to align contigs to IMGT TRBV, TRBD and TRBJ reference genes, and CDR3 was defined according to IMGT. Highly expanded clones were defined as clonotypes with a frequency above 0.1%. Shannon entropy was used to measure repertoire diversity, and the Gini coefficient was used to measure V-J evenness. Public clonotypes were defined as clonotypes shared by more than one individual. The raw public data were reprocessed by TCRdb itself: fastp quality trimming at Q25, MiXCR clonotype calling, in-frame beta chains only. Each CDR3 protein appears once, grouped with its most common genes and DNA. It is TCRdb's table, rather than the study itself, that gives the V and J calls and clone size. A total of 350,000 to 500,000 distinct CDR3 sequences appear in this sample, 16% of them only once. The ten largest clonotypes hold roughly 23% of the sample.

The intended sense of this specimen's time point label: newly diagnosed GD, antithyroid drugs for less than 3 months. RNA was extracted from PBMCs in TRIzol for both TCR sequencing and RNA sequencing. The diagnosis of Graves' disease followed American Thyroid Association guidelines. Recruitment of patients was carried out at an endocrinology department in Xi'an, China. Each patient gave 9 to 10 milliliters of peripheral blood, collected in an EDTA anticoagulant tube. PBMCs were isolated by Ficoll Paque Plus density gradient separation without further T cell sorting. An Agilent 2100 Bioanalyzer and agarose gel were used to check RNA quality, and a NanoDrop 2000 was used to measure RNA concentration. CDR1 and CDR2 are read off the germline V gene (reference sequence) as SEHNR and FQNEAQ. Measured from the cysteine to the phenylalanine, the CDR3 is 14 residues long. Only the CDR3 region is kept as DNA, spanning 42 bases read in frame from base 1. Deletion took 5 bases off V and 4 bases off J, with a span of 12 bases between the germline ends.

General findings and caveats noted by the study authors: Compared with newly diagnosed patients, persistent Graves' disease patients had lower TCR Shannon entropy and fewer highly expanded clones, which suggests clonal expansion. Persistent disease showed preferential use of TRBV28, TRBJ1-2 and TRBJ2-5, whereas newly diagnosed disease favored TRBV20-1 and TRBJ2-1. The small sample size was acknowledged by the authors as a limitation that may reduce accuracy. Only the TCR beta chain was sequenced and analyzed. Persistent patients shared more public clonotypes among themselves (around 3,000) than newly diagnosed patients did (roughly 910). Only peripheral blood was studied, because thyroid tissue, the primary lesion, was inaccessible.

This clonotype was observed many times. There is no known antigen for this receptor. No quality values exist for individual bases; no much larger clone is one base distant. These data are also associated with another study on T cells in Graves' hyperthyroidism and ophthalmopathy. The other study reports the following: Stable Graves' hyperthyroidism was defined as the absence of progression to ophthalmopathy over 18 months of follow-up. Hyperthyroidism patients were newly diagnosed, had a disease duration of under 2 months, and were aged 18 to 65 years. Any patient with an uncontrolled infection, another autoimmune disease, pregnancy or lactation was excluded. Clinical symptoms, serum thyroxine and TRAb, thyroid ultrasound, and orbital computed tomography formed the basis for the diagnoses. The TCR CDR3 was subjected to a first round of RT-PCR using the HTBI primer set and the Qiagen OneStep RT-PCR kit. Blood samples also contained most of the expanded thyroid clonotypes (frequency above 0.001), which suggests that blood repertoires may reflect thyroid immune responses. Ophthalmopathy was separated from stable hyperthyroidism by a 13 V-J signature model, with around 90% sensitivity and about 81% specificity obtained in cross-validation and 80%/75% obtained in testing. In validation, the model predicted progression to ophthalmopathy with 55% to 71% sensitivity and less than 75% specificity, a median of 6.5 months before onset. To identify distinguishing TCR V-J signatures, a discovery cohort of about a hundred patients was used, comprising roughly 45 with Graves' ophthalmopathy and 55 to 65 with stable Graves' hyperthyroidism. Prospective prediction of ophthalmopathy was tested in an independent validation cohort consisting of 18 to 20 hyperthyroidism patients and some 16 patients who later progressed to ophthalmopathy. The approximately 98 discovery patients were randomly divided into training and test sets at a 7:3 ratio. The study also compared thyroid tissue and blood T-cell repertoires from more than five Graves' hyperthyroidism patients. Following sampling, methimazole starting at 30 mg daily was given to hyperthyroidism patients, and high-dose intravenous methylprednisolone was given to ophthalmopathy patients. Libraries were constructed in a second round of multiplex PCR, after which size selection and purification were carried out. Paired-end sequencing of the libraries was performed with 100 bp reads on an Illumina HiSeq2000. Raw data were processed with SOAPnuke, discarding reads with adapters, uncalled bases, mean Phred below 15, or no exact constant-primer or identifier match. COPE v1.2.5 was used to merge the high-quality paired reads, and each unique nucleotide sequence was defined as a clonotype. MiTCR v1.1 was used to align clonotypes to the IMGT TRBV, TRBD and TRBJ reference segments. The analysis included only V-J combinations with a frequency above 0.0001, which together covered around 99% of the repertoires. A TCS score was defined as the ratio between F50 (clonal expansion) and ExV (chaos), using BLOSUM62-based TCRdist between CDR3 peptides within each V-J. Welch's t-statistics and random forest reduced roughly 540 V-J features to 10 to 15, which were used in a naive Bayes classifier (R e1071). Sample size was not statistically predetermined, and investigators were not blinded to group allocation. The paper describes TCR Vbeta CDR3 sequencing of roughly 130 peripheral blood samples, made up of fewer than 50 ophthalmopathy patients, 70 to 75 hyperthyroidism patients and roughly 17 progressor patients.

The starting material was peripheral blood mononuclear cells (PBMCs), obtained at new diagnosis, from a patient treated with antithyroid drugs. This receptor was identified in a woman in her late teens or twenties with Graves disease. Donor details come from another sample of the same person, matched by shared clones. The sequence links TRBV7-9 to TRBJ1-5; the D region possibly corresponds to TRBD1 (6 bases align). The DNA sequence follows: TGTGCCAGCAGCCCAGGACAGCGTAATCAGCCCCAGCATTTT. It specifies CASSPGQRNQPQHF.